Here is one T cell receptor (beta chain) with its context. Its antigen remains unknown. Distinct nucleotide sequences in the sample also encode this CDR3. The data originate from a study of siplizumab effects on memory and regulatory T cells. Whole-study findings and limits: Researchers did not confirm the suppressive function of proliferating Tregs from siplizumab cultures. Significant reduction of alloreactive sequences traceable to unstimulated CD4+ memory cells was observed with siplizumab. Where siplizumab was present, mappable alloreactive CD4+ clones averaged approximately 66% Treg-derived, compared with 25% to 30% in controls. Naive T cells looked more diverse than memory cells and looked like major alloresponse contributors.

Sequencing was performed with immunoSEQ multiplex PCR; in TCRdb, only in-frame clones are kept and a portion is missing. The sample has 99,000 or so clones, roughly 93% seen once; the top ten hold 0.55% to 0.7%. The CDR3 contains 12 residues. Germline V gene data show CDR1 as SNHLY and CDR2 as FYNNEI. V gave up 3 bases and J gave up 1 base, with 1 base separating them. This TCR derives from a human donor in good health. This chain connects TRBV2 to TRBJ1-5; unclear D gene. The sequenced material came from Tregs sorted from blood. The CDR3 nucleotides are TGTGCCAGCAGTGACAGCAATCAGCCCCAGCATTTT. Translating gives CASSDSNQPQHF.